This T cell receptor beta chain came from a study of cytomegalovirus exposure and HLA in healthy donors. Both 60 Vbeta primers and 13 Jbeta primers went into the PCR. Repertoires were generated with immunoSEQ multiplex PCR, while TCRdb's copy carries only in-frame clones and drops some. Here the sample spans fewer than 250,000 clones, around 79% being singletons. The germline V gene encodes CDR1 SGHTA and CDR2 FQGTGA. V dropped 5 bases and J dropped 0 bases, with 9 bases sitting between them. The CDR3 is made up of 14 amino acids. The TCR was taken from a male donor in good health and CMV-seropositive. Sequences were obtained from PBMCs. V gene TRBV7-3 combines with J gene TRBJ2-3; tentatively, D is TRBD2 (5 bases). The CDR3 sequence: CASSPGISTDTQYF. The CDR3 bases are TGTGCCAGCAGCCCCGGGATTAGCACAGATACGCAGTATTTT. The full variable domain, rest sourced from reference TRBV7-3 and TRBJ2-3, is GAGVSQTPSNKVTEKGKYVELRCDPISGHTALYWYRQSLGQGPEFLIYFQGTGAADDSGLPNDRFFAVRPEGSVSTLKIQRTERGDSAVYLCASSPGISTDTQYFGPGTRLTVL.